Here is one TCR beta chain with its context. The antigen is undetermined. These data come from a study of T cells after yellow fever vaccination. Study information: Preparation of the low-cell-number fractions used SMART-Seq v4 Ultra Low Input.

The study's findings and limits: Among primary-vaccination clones, most reappeared after the booster, at 96% for CD4 and approximately 88% for CD8.

Template-switching 5'RACE yielded the TCR cDNA; a universal primer site and UMIs were added in the process. A single record per CDR3 protein comes from TCRdb applying MiXCR to the 5' RACE reads. The sample comprises some 390,000 distinct CDR3 sequences, approximately 19% of which are singletons, and 15% to 20% rests with the top ten. Trimming removed 0 bases at V and 5 bases at J, with 7 bases between. The CDR3 runs 13 residues. CDR1 is KGHSH and CDR2 is LQKENI in the germline V gene. The sequence came from a man younger than 35 who received the YFV17D yellow fever vaccine. The sequenced sample was PBMCs, obtained before the yellow fever booster vaccination. V is TRBV18 and J is TRBJ2-5; no clear D gene. Here the CDR3 DNA reads TGTGCCAGCTCACCACCGTCACTTGAGACCCAGTACTTC. Its protein product is CASSPPSLETQYF.